The sequence of this T cell receptor (beta chain) was determined in a study of Graves' ophthalmopathy and Graves' hyperthyroidism. CDR3 regions of TCR beta were amplified from RNA transcripts. HTBI primers were used in a first-round RT-PCR, which preceded a second-round multiplex PCR. TCRdb reanalysed the multiplex PCR reads using MiXCR and keeps one entry per CDR3 protein. This table holds roughly 1.1 million distinct CDR3 sequences, 35% to 45% found once. The CDR3 is 13 amino acids. Trimming cost V 7 bases and J 5 bases, with 11 bases left between them. Germline V lookup: CDR1 LNHNV, CDR2 YYDKDF (reference sequence). Hyperthyroidism patients, all newly diagnosed, had under 2 months' duration and ages of 18 to 65. None of the included patients had other autoimmune diseases, uncontrolled infections, pregnancy or lactation, as these led to exclusion. The diagnosis combined clinical symptoms, thyroxine, TRAb, thyroid ultrasound and orbital computed tomography scans.

Input material: peripheral blood or thyroid tissue (not recorded which). This chain connects TRBV15 to TRBJ1-4; unclear D gene. The TCR was taken from an adult man with Graves' hyperthyroidism. The CDR3 sequence: CATKANLNEKLFF. For the CDR3, the DNA is TGTGCCACCAAAGCGAACTTAAATGAAAAACTGTTTTTT. The whole variable domain, remainder taken from reference TRBV15 and TRBJ1-4, is DAMVIQNPRYQVTQFGKPVTLSCSQTLNHNVMYWYQQKSSQAPKLLFHYYDKDFNNEADTPDNFQSRRPNTSFCFLDIRSPGLGDTAMYLCATKANLNEKLFFGSGTQLSVL.